Sequencing of this T cell receptor (beta chain) was carried out in a study of blood T cell repertoires in COVID-19. At the level of the study: In each case, the material was cDNA or gDNA derived from T cells, B-cell-depleted T cells, or PBMCs.

The CDR3 consists of 16 residues. The germline CDR1 and CDR2 sequences are GTSNPN and SVGIG (reference sequence). V lost 5 bases to trimming and J lost 1 base; unmatched junction nucleotides: 8. Profiled with immunoSEQ multiplex PCR; TCRdb holds only in-frame clones, not every one. Of some 240,000 clones in the sample, roughly 80% were seen once. The TCR comes from a woman in her 70s with acute or convalescent COVID-19. The sequenced sample was peripheral blood. The V gene is TRBV30, the J gene TRBJ2-3; 11 positions agree with TRBD2. The CDR3 spells CAWSSGGSKGTDTQYF. DNA for the CDR3: TGTGCCTGGTCTAGCGGGGGGTCTAAGGGCACAGATACGCAGTATTTT.